The clone carrying this T cell receptor beta chain was observed at least ten times. What it binds is not known. The junction differs from germline at one of its ends, possibly a read error. CDR1 and CDR2 from the germline V gene are SGHTA and FQGNSA. The CDR3 contains 12 residues. The sample belongs to a study of T-cell reconstitution after alpha-beta-depleted transplantation in children. Overall study findings and caveats: About two months after transplant, alpha-beta T cells reportedly came from several hundred expanded graft clones. A year post-transplant, T-cell counts and diversity derived mostly from newly produced T cells.

Molecular barcoding with unique molecular identifiers was used for the TCRbeta library. TCRdb reprocessed the PCR reads with MiXCR, giving one entry per CDR3 protein. The repertoire holds some 300,000 distinct CDR3 sequences, with around 7.3% as singletons. J is TRBJ2-3 and V is TRBV7-2; D is perhaps TRBD2 (5 bases). The clonotype originates from a female patient under 10 years old who had a stem cell transplant for Fanconi anemia, so the T cells may come from the graft donor. The sample was peripheral blood, taken 360 days after TCRalphabeta/CD19-depleted stem cell transplant. CDR3 nucleotide sequence: TGTGCCAGCAGCTTAGGGATTGCCGGGGTCTTATGG. Translated: CASSLGIAGVLW.